This T cell receptor (beta chain) was identified in a study of blood T cell repertoires in COVID-19. Study overall: Collection of acute and convalescent COVID-19 samples took place in the United States, Italy and Spain. Sources were T cells, B-cell-depleted T cells, or PBMCs; the material itself was cDNA or gDNA.

V gave up 4 bases and J gave up 0 bases, with 16 bases separating them. CDR3 length: 17 amino acids. Germline CDR1 reads SEHNR; CDR2 reads FQNEAQ (reference sequence). Clones were read by immunoSEQ multiplex PCR, and TCRdb kept only the in-frame ones, dropping some. The sample lists roughly 230,000 clones; roughly 80% were seen once. All recovered Cohort 3 donors got two negative PCRs, got clearance, or saw symptom resolution. Specimen: PBMCs or T cells enriched from blood (not recorded which). The clonotype originates from a man in his fifties who had recovered from COVID-19. The rearrangement links TRBV7-9 to TRBJ2-1; TRBD1 is a possible D gene (6 bases). The CDR3 loop is CASSSTNRVSSYNEQFF. In nucleotides, the CDR3 is TGTGCCAGCAGCTCGACAAACAGGGTAAGCTCCTACAATGAGCAGTTCTTC. The complete variable domain, with remaining parts taken from reference TRBV7-9 and TRBJ2-1, reads DTGVSQNPRHKITKRGQNVTFRCDPISEHNRLYWYRQTLGQGPEFLTYFQNEAQLEKSRLLSDRFSAERPKGSFSTLEIQRTEQGDSAMYLCASSSTNRVSSYNEQFFGPGTRLTVL.